This passage covers 27 T cell receptor beta chains from one sample sequenced in a study of beta chain features in type 1 diabetes. As every portion of the isolated RNA was reverse transcribed, the sequencing read expressed TCRB transcripts. Using immunoSEQ multiplex PCR, the repertoire was profiled, and TCRdb retains in-frame clones only, with some absent. The sample lists just over 600,000 clones; around a sixth were seen once. The sample was naive CD4+ T cells from blood. The receptors stem from a man in his late teens or twenties in good health.

The rearrangement links TRBV28 to TRBJ1-4, with 10 bases aligning to TRBD1. V dropped 4 bases and J dropped 7; count of bases not matched to a gene: 6. Looked up from germline, CDR1 is MDHEN and CDR2 is SYDVKM. The CDR3 is 15 residues long. This CDR3 reads CASSYRTGGAEKLFF. The CDR3, as DNA: TGTGCCAGCAGTTACAGGACAGGGGGTGCTGAAAAACTGTTTTTT. The full variable domain, completed using reference TRBV28 and TRBJ1-4, is DVKVTQSSRYLVKRTGEKVFLECVQDMDHENMFWYRQDPGLGLRLIYFSYDVKMKEKGDIPEGYSVSREKKERFSLILESASTNQTSMYLCASSYRTGGAEKLFFGSGTQLSVL.

This rearrangement joins TRBV30 to TRBJ1-3; D unclear. Trimming stripped 3 bases from V and 0 bases from J, with 9 bases between. The CDR3 sequence is 14 residues long. Germline V CDR1 and CDR2: GTSNPN, SVGIG (reference sequence). In DNA, the CDR3 is TGTGCCTGGAGAGGACTCTTCTCTGGAAACACCATATATTTT. It codes for CAWRGLFSGNTIYF.

This clone turned up a few times. This chain links TRBV7-9 with TRBJ2-1; maybe TRBD2 (6 bases). Germline-derived CDR1 and CDR2 are SEHNR and FQNEAQ (reference sequence). The CDR3 sequence is 18 residues long. Trimming left V 10 bases short and J 0 bases short, with 25 bases between. The CDR3 reads CATQARQGGTSSYNEQFF. The CDR3 bases are TGTGCCACCCAAGCTCGGCAGGGAGGAACAAGCTCCTACAATGAGCAGTTCTTC.

CDR3 protein: CASSPGQGALWPQHF. CDR3 DNA sequence: TGTGCCAGCAGTCCAGGACAGGGGGCACTTTGGCCCCAGCATTTT. This chain connects TRBV7-2 to TRBJ1-5, with 11 bases that match TRBD1. The germline gives CDR1 SGHTA, CDR2 FQGNSA. V shed 6 bases and J 9 bases; nucleotides not matched to a gene: 10. CDR3 length: 15 residues.

This clone appeared a few times. The rearrangement joins TRBV7-2 to TRBJ1-1; D is ambiguous. The V end lost 5 bases, the J end lost 0 bases, and 10 bases lay between the germline ends. The CDR3 extends over 14 amino acids. Germline CDR1 SGHTA, CDR2 FQGNSA. CDR3 sequence reads: CASSLRAMNTEAFF. The CDR3 DNA reads TGTGCCAGCAGCCTAAGGGCCATGAACACTGAAGCTTTCTTT.

This clone was detected only a few times. The rearrangement links TRBV7-2 to TRBJ2-1, with unresolved D. CDR3 length equals 12 residues. V was trimmed by 5 bases and J by 5 bases, leaving 7 bases between them. Germline values: CDR1 SGHTA, CDR2 FQGNSA. The chain's CDR3 is CASSRGNNEQFF. In DNA form, the CDR3 reads TGTGCCAGCAGCCGAGGAAACAATGAGCAGTTCTTC.

Only a few counts were recorded for this clone. The chain combines TRBV28 with TRBJ2-1; D is unclear. Trimming removed 3 bases from V and 8 bases from J, with 14 bases in between. CDR1 MDHEN and CDR2 SYDVKM come from the germline V gene. The CDR3 consists of 14 residues. The CDR3, as DNA: TGTGCCAGCAGTTTTACAAACAAAGCCGATGAGCAGTTCTTC. Translated: CASSFTNKADEQFF. Variable domain in full (rest from reference TRBV28 and TRBJ2-1): DVKVTQSSRYLVKRTGEKVFLECVQDMDHENMFWYRQDPGLGLRLIYFSYDVKMKEKGDIPEGYSVSREKKERFSLILESASTNQTSMYLCASSFTNKADEQFFGPGTRLTVL.

This clone has just a few counts. This rearrangement joins TRBV7-2 to TRBJ1-1; D not resolved. CDR3 length: 14 residues. Trimming cost V 2 bases and J 0 bases, with 7 bases left between them. Germline V CDR1 and CDR2: SGHTA, FQGNSA. The CDR3 DNA is TGTGCCAGCAGCTTATATTCTATGAACACTGAAGCTTTCTTT. As protein: CASSLYSMNTEAFF.

The genes are TRBV28 and TRBJ1-4, with TRBD1 matching 10 bases. The CDR3 has 14 amino acids. Per the germline V gene, CDR1 is MDHEN and CDR2 is SYDVKM. With 6 bases clipped from V and 7 bases from J, the junction kept 5 bases outside the gene matches. The CDR3 spells CASRGTGDFEKLFF. The CDR3 region has the DNA TGTGCCAGCAGGGGGACAGGGGATTTTGAAAAACTGTTTTTT.

This clone was seen a handful of times. This chain uses TRBV7-3 with TRBJ2-1; D unresolved. The CDR3 loop spans 13 amino acids. V lost 1 base and J 6 bases, leaving 7 bases between the germline ends. Germline CDR1 SGHTA, CDR2 FQGTGA. The DNA of the CDR3 is TGTGCCAGCAGCTTAATGGGTCCCAATGAGCAGTTCTTC. It encodes CASSLMGPNEQFF.

This clone occurred a few times. The chain carries TRBV5-1 and TRBJ1-2; D not certain. V was pared by 0 bases and J by 4 bases, with 13 bases between. Looked up from germline, CDR1 is SGHRS and CDR2 is YFSETQ. The CDR3 runs 15 residues. The CDR3 DNA sequence: TGCGCCAGCAGCTTGGTGGTCAGCCCAACCTATGGCTACACCTTC. Its translation: CASSLVVSPTYGYTF.

The chain links TRBV7-9 to TRBJ1-4; 7 bases map to TRBD1. This CDR3 is built from 15 residues. Germline CDR1 is SEHNR and CDR2 is FQNEAQ (reference sequence). The V gene end was trimmed by 6 bases and the J gene end by 8 bases; junction bases not matched to a gene: 12. The CDR3 DNA reads as TGTGCCAGCAGTCATCGGACAGGAGGAGAAGAAAAACTGTTTTTT. Translated: CASSHRTGGEEKLFF.

The chain couples TRBV19 to TRBJ1-1, with D tentatively TRBD1 (5 bases). The CDR3 length is 13 residues. V was pared by 6 bases and J by 1 base, with 9 bases between. Germline loops: CDR1 LNHDA, CDR2 SQIVND (reference sequence). DNA of the CDR3: TGTGCCAGTAGGGAGGGGCGGAACACTGAAGCTTTCTTT. Protein sequence: CASREGRNTEAFF.

This chain uses TRBV30 with TRBJ1-3; D is undetermined. CDR1 is GTSNPN, CDR2 SVGIG, per germline (reference sequence). CDR3 length equals 13 residues. V was shortened by 0 bases and J by 4 bases, with 7 bases between the two germline ends. The DNA for the CDR3 is TGTGCCTGGAGTGTACGTGGGGGAAACACCATATATTTT. This codes for CAWSVRGGNTIYF.

The rearrangement joins TRBV21-1 to TRBJ2-2. TRBV21-1 is flagged as a pseudogene. The CDR3 runs 12 residues. DNA of the CDR3: TGTGCCAGCCGCAGGGTTCCCGGGGAGCTGTTTTTT. Its protein is CASRRVPGELFF.

The chain joins TRBV2 to TRBJ1-5; 9 positions match TRBD1. CDR3 size: 15 residues. The V and J ends lost 4 bases and 7 bases, in that order; junction bases with no gene match: 8. Germline V gives CDR1 SNHLY, CDR2 FYNNEI. CDR3 DNA sequence: TGTGCCAGCAGTGTGGACAGGGGAGGTTACCAGCCCCAGCATTTT. Its protein is CASSVDRGGYQPQHF.

This chain links TRBV19 with TRBJ2-7; 7 positions agree with TRBD1. Germline CDR1 and CDR2: LNHDA and SQIVND (reference sequence). J gave up 2 bases and V 7 bases, and 11 bases lay outside the gene matches. The CDR3 length is 15 residues. CDR3: CASKATGKGTYEQYF. The DNA for the CDR3 is TGTGCCAGTAAGGCGACAGGGAAAGGCACCTACGAGCAGTACTTC.

The chain uses TRBV7-8 and TRBJ1-2, with a tentative D call TRBD1 (5 bases). The CDR3 spans 15 residues. Germline CDR1 is SGHVS and CDR2 is FQNEAQ. Trimming stripped 1 base from V and 11 bases from J, with 20 bases between. The CDR3 DNA sequence: TGTGCCAGCAGCTTAGGATCAGGGATTCGGAGAGGGTACACCTTC. Translating gives CASSLGSGIRRGYTF.

This clone has more than one count but fewer than ten. This sequence joins TRBV7-3 and TRBJ2-1; 11 bases map to TRBD2. The CDR3 spans 15 residues. Germline V CDR1 and CDR2: SGHTA, FQGTGA. The junction had 5 bases not matched to a gene; V was cut back by 5 bases and J by 5 bases. The CDR3 sequence is CASSHRLAGHNEQFF. The CDR3 DNA follows: TGTGCCAGCAGCCACCGACTAGCGGGGCACAATGAGCAGTTCTTC. Full variable domain (outside the CDR3, taken from reference TRBV7-3 and TRBJ2-1): GAGVSQTPSNKVTEKGKYVELRCDPISGHTALYWYRQSLGQGPEFLIYFQGTGAADDSGLPNDRFFAVRPEGSVSTLKIQRTERGDSAVYLCASSHRLAGHNEQFFGPGTRLTVL.

In DNA form, the CDR3 reads TGTGTCACAAGGGAGGACAGGGGCAACTACGAGCAGTACTTC. Its translation is CVTREDRGNYEQYF. V gene TRBV10-3 combines with J gene TRBJ2-7, with 9 bases fitting TRBD1. The germline CDR1 and CDR2 sequences are ENHRY and SYGVKD. CDR3 length: 14 amino acids.

This clone showed up just a few times. In the same sample, other DNA sequences code for this CDR3. The V call is TRBV7-2, the J call TRBJ2-2; no firm D call. This CDR3 comprises 14 residues. CDR1 is SGHTA and CDR2 is FQGNSA in the germline V gene. The ends were cut back, 3 bases at V and 2 bases at J, with 7 bases in the middle. The CDR3: CASSLAFNTGELFF. The CDR3, as DNA: TGTGCCAGCAGCTTGGCGTTCAACACCGGGGAGCTGTTTTTT.

For this clone: A read error may account for a junction end that differs from germline. The genes are TRBV18 and TRBJ1-1; possibly TRBD1 for D (5 bases). CDR1 and CDR2 (germline): KGHSH, LQKENI. This CDR3 is 12 amino acids long. The CDR3 DNA sequence: TGTGCCAGCTCCCAGACCGGGACGATTGCCATTTTT. Protein: CASSQTGTIAIF.

The V call is TRBV9, the J call TRBJ2-5, with D maybe TRBD2 (6 bases). CDR1 and CDR2 (germline): SGDLS, YYNGEE. V lost 3 bases and J 3 bases, leaving 18 bases between the germline ends. This CDR3 has 16 amino acids. The CDR3 loop is CASSAALGGGEETQYF. DNA of the CDR3: TGTGCCAGCAGCGCTGCGTTGGGGGGAGGAGAAGAGACCCAGTACTTC.

The chain combines TRBV7-9 with TRBJ1-2; tentative D call: TRBD1 (5 bases). Germline lookup yields CDR1 SEHNR and CDR2 FQNEAQ (reference sequence). This CDR3 spans 12 amino acids. V shed 6 bases and J shed 5 bases, with 10 bases lying between them. Written as DNA, the CDR3 is TGTGCCAGCAGTCAGGAGGGGTATGGCTACACCTTC. The encoded protein is CASSQEGYGYTF.

This clone was counted between two and nine times. The rearrangement links TRBV5-6 to TRBJ2-1; perhaps TRBD1 as D (5 bases). V lost 2 bases and J 2 bases, leaving 14 bases between the germline ends. The germline V gene encodes CDR1 SGHDT and CDR2 YYEEEE. This CDR3 contains 16 residues. CDR3 in amino acids: CASSFKAGLAYNEQFF. As DNA, the CDR3 is TGTGCCAGCAGCTTCAAAGCAGGGCTAGCCTACAATGAGCAGTTCTTC.

The chain is built from TRBV28 and TRBJ1-2, with TRBD1 identical over 9 bases. CDR3 size: 15 residues. CDR1 and CDR2 from the germline V gene are MDHEN and SYDVKM. V lost 11 bases to trimming and J lost 8 bases; unmatched junction nucleotides: 18. CDR3 loop: CALTPPDRGVFGYTF. The CDR3 DNA reads TGTGCCCTCACCCCCCCGGACAGGGGAGTCTTCGGCTACACCTTC.

The chain uses TRBV21-1 and TRBJ1-4. TRBV21-1 is reported as a pseudogene. The CDR3 is 14 amino acids. The DNA of the CDR3 is TGTGCCAGCACCCCGGTCGATTTTAATGAAAAACTGTTTTTT. This encodes CASTPVDFNEKLFF.